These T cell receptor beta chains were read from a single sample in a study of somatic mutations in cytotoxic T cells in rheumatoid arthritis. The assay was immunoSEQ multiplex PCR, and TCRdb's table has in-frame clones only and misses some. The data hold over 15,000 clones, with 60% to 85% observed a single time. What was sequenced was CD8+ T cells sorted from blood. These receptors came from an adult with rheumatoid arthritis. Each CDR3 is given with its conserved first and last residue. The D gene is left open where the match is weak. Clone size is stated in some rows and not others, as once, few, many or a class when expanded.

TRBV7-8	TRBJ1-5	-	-	TGTGCCAGCAGCTTAGCTCGCGGCAGGCAGCCCCAGCATTTT	CASSLARGRQPQHF
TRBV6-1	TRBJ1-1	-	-	TGTGCCAGCAGTGTAGTAGGGAACACTGAAGCTTTCTTT	CASSVVGNTEAFF
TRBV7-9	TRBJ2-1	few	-	TGTGCCAGCAACCCCGTCGGCTCCTACAATGAGCAGTTCTTC	CASNPVGSYNEQFF
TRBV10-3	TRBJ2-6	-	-	TGTGCCATCAGTGCTGGGGCCCACTCTGGGGCCAACGTCCTGACTTTC	CAISAGAHSGANVLTF
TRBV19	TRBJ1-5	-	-	TGTGCCAGTAGGGATAGGGTTGGCAATCAGCCCCAGCATTTT	CASRDRVGNQPQHF
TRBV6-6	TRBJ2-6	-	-	TGTGCCAGCAGAGCCTCCCGGATATCTGGGGCCAACGTCCTGACTTTC	CASRASRISGANVLTF
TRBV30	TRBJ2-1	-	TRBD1	TGTGCCTGGACACCGGGACAGTTTGGGGATGAGCAGTTCTTC	CAWTPGQFGDEQFF
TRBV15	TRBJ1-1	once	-	TGTGCCACCAGCTCACAGGGCGGGAGTGCTGAAGCTTTCTTT	CATSSQGGSAEAFF
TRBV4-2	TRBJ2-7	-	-	TGTGCCAGCAGCCAAGGATTGGGCGAGGGGTACGAGCAGTACTTC	CASSQGLGEGYEQYF
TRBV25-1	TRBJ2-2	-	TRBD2	TGTGCCAGCAGTGAGGAGCGGGGGGGGGTTGACACCGGGGAGCTGTTTTTT	CASSEERGGVDTGELFF
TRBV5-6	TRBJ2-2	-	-	TGTGCCAGCAGCTTTATTTCCGCCAGCGGGGAGCTGTTTTTT	CASSFISASGELFF
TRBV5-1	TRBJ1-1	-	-	TGCGCCAGCAGCTCGGGCTGGGGTGATAGAGCCGAAGCTTTCTTT	CASSSGWGDRAEAFF
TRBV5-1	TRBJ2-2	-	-	TGCGCCAGCAGCTTGTCCCCAGGGGAGCTGTTTTTT	CASSLSPGELFF
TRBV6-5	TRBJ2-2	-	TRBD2	TGTGCCAGCAGTTACGGGACTAGCGGGGAGCTGTTTTTT	CASSYGTSGELFF
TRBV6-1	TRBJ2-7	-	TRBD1	TGTGCCAGCAGTGAAGCCCGGGACAGGGGCTACGAGCAGTACTTC	CASSEARDRGYEQYF
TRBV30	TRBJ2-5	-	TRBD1	TGTGCCTGGGGAACAGGGGGCGGGGAGACCCAGTACTTC	CAWGTGGGETQYF
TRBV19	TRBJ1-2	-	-	TGTGCCAGCAACTGGGGGATGGGGCAGGCTAACTATGGCTACACCTTC	CASNWGMGQANYGYTF
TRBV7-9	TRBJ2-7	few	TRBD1	TGTGCCAGCACAAGGACAGGGCCCTACGAGCAGTACTTC	CASTRTGPYEQYF
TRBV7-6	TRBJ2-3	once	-	TGTGCCAGCAGGAAAGGGGCCCCCACAGATACGCAGTATTTT	CASRKGAPTDTQYF
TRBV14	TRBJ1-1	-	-	TGTGCCAGCAGCCAAGATCCAGGGATTTTTCAGGGAACTGAAGCTTTCTTT	CASSQDPGIFQGTEAFF
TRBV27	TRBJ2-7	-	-	TGTGCCAGCAGTTTATGCGGGGCACCCTCCTACGAGCAGTACTTC	CASSLCGAPSYEQYF
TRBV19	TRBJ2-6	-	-	TGTGCCAGTAGTATACGTGAGTCTGGGGCCAACGTCCTGACTTTC	CASSIRESGANVLTF
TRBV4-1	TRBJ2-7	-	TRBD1	TGCGCCAGCAGCCAAGGGACAGGGGCCCTCTACGAGCAGTACTTC	CASSQGTGALYEQYF
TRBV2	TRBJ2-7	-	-	TGTGCCAGCAAAACCATCGACGTTTCGGGCTACGAGCAGTACTTC	CASKTIDVSGYEQYF
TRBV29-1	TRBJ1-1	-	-	TGCAGCGAGGAGCTTGCGCCTGAAGCTTTCTTT	CSEELAPEAFF
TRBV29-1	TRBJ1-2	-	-	TGCAGCGTTGAAGCGGAGTCTGGCAGCCCTAACTATGGCTACACCTTC	CSVEAESGSPNYGYTF
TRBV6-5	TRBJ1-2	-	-	TGTGCCAGCAGCCCCCCGGGGGTAGGAGGCGATGGCTACACCTTC	CASSPPGVGGDGYTF
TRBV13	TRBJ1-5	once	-	TGTGCCAGCAGCTTCTCAGACTATAGCAATCAGCCCCAGCATTTT	CASSFSDYSNQPQHF
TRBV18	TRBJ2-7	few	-	TGTGCCAGCTCACCAAGGGACGCCTACGAGCAGTACTTC	CASSPRDAYEQYF
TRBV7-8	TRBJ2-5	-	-	TGTGCCAGCAGTCAAGGGCCCGAGGGAGCAACAGAGTACTTC	CASSQGPEGATEYF
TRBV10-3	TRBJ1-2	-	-	TGTGCCATCAGCATATTCCCCTATGGCTACACCTTC	CAISIFPYGYTF
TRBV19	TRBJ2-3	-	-	TGTGCCAGTAGTGCGGTCAGGTGGGATACGCAGTATTTT	CASSAVRWDTQYF
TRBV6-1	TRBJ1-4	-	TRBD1	TGTGCCAGCAGCGCCCGAGCCGGGACAGGGGATAAACTGTTTTTT	CASSARAGTGDKLFF
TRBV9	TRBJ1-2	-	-	TGTGCCAGCAGCTCCCCGGAGTACTCTAACTATGGCTACACCTTC	CASSSPEYSNYGYTF
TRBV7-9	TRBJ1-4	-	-	TGTGCCAGCAGCTTACGACTCTCTAATGAAAAACTGTTTTTT	CASSLRLSNEKLFF
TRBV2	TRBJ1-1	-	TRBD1	TGTGCCAGCAGGGCGGTCCCGGGACAGGGACCGAACACTGAAGCTTTCTTT	CASRAVPGQGPNTEAFF
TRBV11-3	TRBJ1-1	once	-	TGTGCCAGCAGCTTAGGGGGGCGGACTGAAGCTTTCTTT	CASSLGGRTEAFF
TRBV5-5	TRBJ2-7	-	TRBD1	TGTGCCAGCAGCGACCTGCCGGGACAGGGTGTGTCCGAGCAGTACTTC	CASSDLPGQGVSEQYF
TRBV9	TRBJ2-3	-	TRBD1	TGTGCCAGCAGCCCCCCGACAGGGGTTAGCACAGATACGCAGTATTTT	CASSPPTGVSTDTQYF
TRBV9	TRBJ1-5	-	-	TGTGCCAGCAGCCCAGCAGGGATTAGCAATCAGCCCCAGCATTTT	CASSPAGISNQPQHF
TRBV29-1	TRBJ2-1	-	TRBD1	TGCAGCCTCGGACAGGGCGGAGACAATGAGCAGTTCTTC	CSLGQGGDNEQFF
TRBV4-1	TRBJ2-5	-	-	TGCGCCAGCAGCCGCCCCCTGGACTCATCGGACAAGACCCAGTACTTC	CASSRPLDSSDKTQYF
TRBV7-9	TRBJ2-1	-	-	TGTGCCAGCAGCTTAGCGCTCACACCCCATGAGCAGTTCTTC	CASSLALTPHEQFF
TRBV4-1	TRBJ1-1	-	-	TGCGCCAGCAGCCAAGGAGGGGATGAGATGAACACTGAAGCTTTCTTT	CASSQGGDEMNTEAFF
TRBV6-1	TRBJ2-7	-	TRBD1	TGTGCCAGCAATCTTCGGGCAGGGGGAGCCTACGAGCAGTACTTC	CASNLRAGGAYEQYF
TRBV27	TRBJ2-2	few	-	TGTGCCAGCAGCCCGAACACCGGGGAGCTGTTTTTT	CASSPNTGELFF
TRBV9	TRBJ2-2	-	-	TGTGCCAGCAGCGTAGCTCGGGGCTGGGGGAACACCGGGGAGCTGTTTTTT	CASSVARGWGNTGELFF
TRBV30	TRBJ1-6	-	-	TGTGCCTGGAGTGTAACGACAGGAGTGAAGTCACCCCTCCACTTT	CAWSVTTGVKSPLHF
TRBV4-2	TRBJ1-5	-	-	TGTGCCAGCAGCCAAGGGGTAGGGGATCAGCCCCAGCATTTT	CASSQGVGDQPQHF
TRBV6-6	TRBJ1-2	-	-	TGTGCCAGCAGTTACAGCCCGGGGGGGGACTATGGCTACACCTTC	CASSYSPGGDYGYTF
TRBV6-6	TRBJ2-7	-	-	TGTGCCAGCAGTTACGGAGCTAGCCTCCCCTACGAGCAGTACTTC	CASSYGASLPYEQYF
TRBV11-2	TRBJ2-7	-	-	TGTGCCAGCAGCTTAGTTGCGGGGGCCTCCTACGAGCAGTACTTC	CASSLVAGASYEQYF